This TCR beta chain stems from a study of cytomegalovirus exposure and HLA in healthy donors (dated by TCRdb to about 2017). Background on the whole study: In an earlier analysis of 587 of the donors, under 300 Gb of sequence data and some 100 million unique TCR beta sequences from roughly 190 million T cells were reported. Of the roughly 400 genotyped donors, 65% to 90% fell in the genetic ancestry cluster associated with self-reported Caucasian donors. Roughly 5 DR-DQ haplotypes were handled as single units for association and clustering because linkage in the cohort was strong. A later analysis re-examined previously published TCR beta repertoires from over 500 donors and added high-resolution HLA genotyping to investigate patterns of TCR occurrence. A later genetic analysis took genome-wide SNP genotypes for about three fifths of the roughly 670 donors and used that subset as a discovery cohort. All discovery cohort repertoires had been generated using a single sequencing platform. Rather than using new phenotypic data, the later analysis identified candidate immune exposures from TCR beta sequences and from how often those sequences occurred across donors. The T cell repertoires of 666 subjects were profiled by immunosequencing and related to cytomegalovirus serostatus. In an earlier analysis of roughly 600 of the donors, high-throughput TCR beta sequencing was used to judge whether each TCR beta V gene segment behaved as functional or pseudogenic. Around 320 gigabases of sequencing data and tens of millions of unique TCR sequences were included in an early release covering about 620 HLA-typed donors. The number of typed donors differed by locus: about 629-630 for A, B, C, DRB1 and DQB1; approximately 520 for DQA1; around 580 for DPA1; and around 490 for DPB1. Class I and class II HLA loci were covered by the typing at four-digit resolution. Across 398 genotyped donors of the cohort, an average of about 250,000 unique TCR beta nucleotide sequences per donor were sequenced, and approximately 19% of those sequences were non-productive. The study combined high-throughput TCR immunosequencing, statistical association of individual TCRs with disease status, and machine learning to predict cytomegalovirus infection status. A separate validation cohort of roughly 110 different subjects was used in addition to the 666-subject first cohort. The aim of the study was to test whether cataloging public T cell receptors could identify signatures of past pathogen exposure. Donor age, sex, ethnicity and CMV serostatus were compiled together with the repertoire data. Study-wide findings and limitations: The only immune exposure information available for the cohort was CMV serostatus. The 87-base-pair reads could not distinguish some IMGT-functional V segments, including TRBV6-2 and TRBV6-3, so those segments were excluded. HLA typing was unavailable for some donors at each locus, so association tests used only the typed subset. A later analysis reported that several top co-occurrence clusters appeared linked to parvovirus B19, influenza, CMV and Epstein-Barr virus. According to a later genetic analysis, donors in an Asian-associated ancestry cluster had fewer N-insertions in productive TCRs than the roughly 670-donor mean. Broadly in line with IMGT annotations, most TCR beta V segments showed up in productive rearrangements about 87% or about 30% of the time in an earlier analysis of some 590 of the donors. In vitro tests confirmed that a few of the cytomegalovirus-associated TCR beta chains recognize cytomegalovirus antigens. Correlated functional status among segregating V segments might reflect linkage disequilibrium, but an unknown experimental factor could not be ruled out. The sequencing pipeline was judged likely to have produced a cluster of highly shared sequence variants as a technical artifact. The classifier was reported to diagnose cytomegalovirus status with high specificity and sensitivity in both the original and validation cohorts. At a false discovery rate of 0.05, a later analysis linked about 16,000 TCR beta sequences to specific HLA alleles. Seventeen rarely observed V segments, including chromosome 9 orphons, were excluded from the earlier analysis of about 600 of the donors because counts were too low. When HLA alleles, especially DR and DQ, strongly co-occurred, attributing TCR associations to individual alleles was difficult. A further reported finding was that TCR beta sequences accurately predicted the HLA-A and HLA-B alleles for most subjects in the first cohort. It was suggested by the authors that the approach could potentially be generalized to other disease states and immunological phenotypes. Sequencing depth was assumed to be roughly uniform across donors in the presence/absence analyses, though that assumption may not hold. A total of 150 to 200 TCR beta chains were listed by the study as associated with cytomegalovirus. In a later analysis, most CMV-associated TCR beta chains were found to appear HLA-restricted, with HLA associations seemingly driven largely by CMV exposure. In a later analysis, TCR association rates were found to vary across HLA loci, with the most associated TCRs seen for DRB1 alleles and the fewest for HLA-C alleles. An association between a missense DCLRE1C variant and V-gene and J-gene trimming of TCR beta chains was found in a later genetic analysis and replicated in an independent cohort. In this cohort, only TCR beta chains were sequenced, and detectable features were limited by the absence of alpha or paired-chain data. Across donors, most TCR sequences were observed very rarely, whereas some public TCRs were present in many individuals. In a later analysis, HLA-associated TCR beta chains showed more clonal expansion and lower generation probabilities than non-associated chains that were equally common.

The cohort was made up of about 610 healthy bone marrow donors. Cohort members were all nominally healthy when sampled, although unrecorded immune exposures were likely present. The donor was CMV seronegative and belonged to the group of 380 or so seronegative cohort members. A peripheral blood sample was collected from each donor, and TCR beta sequencing was performed on peripheral blood mononuclear cells. The Qiagen DNeasy Blood Extraction Kit was used to extract genomic DNA from the blood cell samples. The library came from the immunoSEQ multiplex PCR assay. For the multiplex PCR, a mixture combining 60 forward primers for TCR Vbeta segments and 13 reverse primers for TCR Jbeta segments was used. The CDR3 region of rearranged TCR beta genes was amplified from genomic DNA with a multiplex PCR assay. The amplified TCR beta libraries were sequenced on the Illumina HiSeq System as 87-base-pair reads. The authors processed their data as follows. A later analysis tallied 75 million to 95 million unique TCR beta chains across the 700 or so repertoires, and approximately 9.9 million of those chains were shared by two or more donors. Raw reads were error-corrected and collapsed into unique sequences with a nearest-neighbor algorithm that merged closely related sequences to remove PCR and sequencing errors. CDR3 sequences were aligned to IMGT reference sequences to assign V, D and J gene segments. Each retained sequence needed at least a six-nucleotide match to both a V gene segment and a J gene segment. A rearrangement counted as productive if the CDR3 had no stop codons and remained in frame with V and J, and every other rearrangement counted as non-productive. Following IMGT convention, CDR3 was defined as the stretch from the second conserved V-encoded cysteine up to the conserved J-encoded phenylalanine. In an earlier analysis of roughly 580 of the donors, sequences lacking an unambiguous match to a single V gene segment were excluded. An earlier analysis of some 610 of the donors called V segments functional above 56.7% productive rearrangements and segregating when the between-donor standard deviation exceeded 5%. A statistical classification framework was built to diagnose cytomegalovirus status from the catalog of TCR beta chain sequences. A later analysis assigned V and J genes by comparing TCR nucleotide sequences with IMGT/GENE-DB human TR gene sequences. The TCRdist pipeline was used in a later analysis to assign CDR3 sequences and most-parsimonious VDJ recombination scenarios. In a later analysis, each TCR beta chain was defined by its CDR3 amino acid sequence together with its V-gene family, and reads without a unique V-gene family were excluded. A later analysis removed 550 to 700 highly shared, low-generation-probability nucleotide sequences to deal with suspected cross-contamination and a sequencing artifact. In a later analysis, a clonal expansion index for each public chain was calculated from normalized within-repertoire ranks of inferred template counts. Generation probabilities in a later analysis came from a VDJ recombination model fitted to out-of-frame rearrangements, and those results were checked against IGoR. Hypergeometric tests were used in a later analysis to score TCR-TCR, TCR-HLA and TCR-CMV co-occurrence, with a repertoire-size bias correction applied to the TCR pairs. False discovery rates were estimated in a later analysis by permuting HLA or CMV assignments 20 times. In a later analysis, co-occurring TCRs were grouped with DBSCAN, and TCRdist sequence similarity was added when clustering was performed within HLA-allele-positive subsets. Repertoires with fewer than 30,000 or more than 120,000 public chains, plus five repertoires with anomalous nucleotide sharing, were excluded from co-occurrence clustering. Held by TCRdb, this immuneACCESS table contains in-frame sequences only and omits some clones. Under half of the omission traces to an unresolved V gene where checked; the cause of the rest is unknown. That table supplies the V and J calls and clone size; D and trimming were determined from the DNA. Present in this sample are over 100,000 clones, 77% of which were seen just once. 1.3% of the sample rests with the top ten.

From its cysteine to its phenylalanine, the CDR3 spans 15 amino acids. Kept here is only the CDR3 DNA, which spans 45 bases and is read in frame from base 1. A note on this clone: Its target antigen remains unknown. Nothing much larger sits one base from this clone, and base qualities are not available.

The material sequenced was PBMCs. The chain couples TRBV21-1 to TRBJ2-3; the table's D gene call, TRBD2, was not cross checked with the DNA. TRBV21-1 is deemed a pseudogene. The sequence was collected from a woman aged 35 to 49 in good health and CMV-seronegative. CDR3 protein: CASNPEGGRTDTQYF. The sequenced DNA is TGTGCCAGCAACCCCGAGGGGGGGCGCACAGATACGCAGTATTTT.